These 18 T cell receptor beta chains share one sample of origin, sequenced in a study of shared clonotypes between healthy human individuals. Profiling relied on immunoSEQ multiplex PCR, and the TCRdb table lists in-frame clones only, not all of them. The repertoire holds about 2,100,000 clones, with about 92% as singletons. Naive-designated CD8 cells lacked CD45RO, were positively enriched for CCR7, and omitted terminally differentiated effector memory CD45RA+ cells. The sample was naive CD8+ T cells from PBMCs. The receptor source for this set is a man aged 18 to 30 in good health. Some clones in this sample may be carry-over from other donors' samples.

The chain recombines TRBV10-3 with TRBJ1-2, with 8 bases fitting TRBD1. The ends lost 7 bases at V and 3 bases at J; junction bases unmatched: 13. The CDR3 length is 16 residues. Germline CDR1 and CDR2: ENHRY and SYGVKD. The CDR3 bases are TGTGCCATCACTGCGCGAGACAGGGGTAGGGACTATGGCTACACCTTC. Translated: CAITARDRGRDYGYTF.

In DNA, the CDR3 is TGTGCCAGCAGTTCCACAAAGGACAGTCGGGACACTGAAGCTTTCTTT. As protein: CASSSTKDSRDTEAFF. This chain joins TRBV27 and TRBJ1-1, with a possible D match to TRBD1 (6 bases). The V gene's germline CDR1 is MNHEY and CDR2 SMNVEV (reference sequence). The CDR3 loop spans 16 amino acids. Trimming took 4 bases from V and 3 from J, leaving 18 bases between them.

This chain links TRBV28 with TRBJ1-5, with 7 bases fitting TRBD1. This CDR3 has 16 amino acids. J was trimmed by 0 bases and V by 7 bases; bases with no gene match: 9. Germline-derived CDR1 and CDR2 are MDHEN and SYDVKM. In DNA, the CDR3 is TGTGCCAGCATTGGAGACAGGGAACATAGCAATCAGCCCCAGCATTTT. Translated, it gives CASIGDREHSNQPQHF.

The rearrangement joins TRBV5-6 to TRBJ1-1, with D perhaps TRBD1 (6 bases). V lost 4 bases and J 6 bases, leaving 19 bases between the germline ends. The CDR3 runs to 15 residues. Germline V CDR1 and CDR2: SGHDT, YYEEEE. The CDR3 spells CASSNGPDRSPEAFF. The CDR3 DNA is TGTGCCAGCAGCAATGGACCAGACAGGTCCCCTGAAGCTTTCTTT.

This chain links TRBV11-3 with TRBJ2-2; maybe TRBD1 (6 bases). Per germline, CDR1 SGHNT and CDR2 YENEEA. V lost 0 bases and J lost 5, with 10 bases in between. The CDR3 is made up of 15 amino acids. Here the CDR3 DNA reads TGTGCCAGCAGCTTAGATCCGAGGGGGACCGGGGAGCTGTTTTTT. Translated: CASSLDPRGTGELFF.

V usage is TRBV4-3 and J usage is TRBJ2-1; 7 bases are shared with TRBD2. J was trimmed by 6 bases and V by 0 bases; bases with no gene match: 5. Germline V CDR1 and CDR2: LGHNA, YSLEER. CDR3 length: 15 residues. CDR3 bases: TGCGCCAGCAGCCAAGACTGGGGAGGGCTCAATGAGCAGTTCTTC. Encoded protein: CASSQDWGGLNEQFF.

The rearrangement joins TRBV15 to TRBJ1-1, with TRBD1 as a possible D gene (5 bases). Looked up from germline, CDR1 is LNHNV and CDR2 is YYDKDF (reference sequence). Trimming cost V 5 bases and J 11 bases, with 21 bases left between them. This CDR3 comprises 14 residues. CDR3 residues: CATSPGRYPRGAFF. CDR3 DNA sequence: TGTGCCACCAGCCCCGGACGTTACCCAAGGGGCGCTTTCTTT.

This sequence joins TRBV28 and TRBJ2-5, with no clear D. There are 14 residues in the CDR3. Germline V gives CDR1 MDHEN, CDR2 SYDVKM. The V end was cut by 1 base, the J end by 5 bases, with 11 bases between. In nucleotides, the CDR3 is TGTGCCAGCAGTTTATTCCGCCTAGGGGAGACCCAGTACTTC. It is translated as CASSLFRLGETQYF. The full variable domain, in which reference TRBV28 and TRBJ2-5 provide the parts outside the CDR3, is DVKVTQSSRYLVKRTGEKVFLECVQDMDHENMFWYRQDPGLGLRLIYFSYDVKMKEKGDIPEGYSVSREKKERFSLILESASTNQTSMYLCASSLFRLGETQYFGPGTRLLVL.

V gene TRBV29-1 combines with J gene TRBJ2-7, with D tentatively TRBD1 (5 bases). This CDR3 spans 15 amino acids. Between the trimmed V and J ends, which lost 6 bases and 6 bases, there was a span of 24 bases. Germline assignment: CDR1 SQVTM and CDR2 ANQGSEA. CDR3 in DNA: TGCAGCGTGAACTCCGACAGAACCCTTAGGGGCGAGCAGTACTTC. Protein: CSVNSDRTLRGEQYF.

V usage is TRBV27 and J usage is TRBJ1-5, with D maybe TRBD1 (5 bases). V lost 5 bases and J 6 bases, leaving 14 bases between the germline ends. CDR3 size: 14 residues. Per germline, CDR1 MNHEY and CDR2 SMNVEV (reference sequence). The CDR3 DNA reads TGTGCCAGCAGTATAGGGGTCGGGACTCAGCCCCAGCATTTT. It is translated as CASSIGVGTQPQHF.

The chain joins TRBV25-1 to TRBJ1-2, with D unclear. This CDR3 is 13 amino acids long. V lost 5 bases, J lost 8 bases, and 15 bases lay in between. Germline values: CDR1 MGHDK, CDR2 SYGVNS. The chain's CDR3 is CASSLGEGSGYTF. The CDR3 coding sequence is TGTGCCAGCAGTCTCGGGGAGGGCAGCGGCTACACCTTC.

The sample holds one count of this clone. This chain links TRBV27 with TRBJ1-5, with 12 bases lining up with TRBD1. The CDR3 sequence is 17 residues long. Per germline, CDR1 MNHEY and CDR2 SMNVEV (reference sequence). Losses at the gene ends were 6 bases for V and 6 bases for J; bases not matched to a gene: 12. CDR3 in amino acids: CASSPIRDRGPVQPQHF. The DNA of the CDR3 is TGTGCCAGCAGCCCAATCCGGGACAGGGGGCCGGTTCAGCCCCAGCATTTT.

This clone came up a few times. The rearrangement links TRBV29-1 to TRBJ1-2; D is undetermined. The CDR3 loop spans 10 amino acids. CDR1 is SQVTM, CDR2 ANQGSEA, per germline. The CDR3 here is CTVLDYGYTF. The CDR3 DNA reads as TGCACCGTACTGGATTATGGCTACACCTTC.

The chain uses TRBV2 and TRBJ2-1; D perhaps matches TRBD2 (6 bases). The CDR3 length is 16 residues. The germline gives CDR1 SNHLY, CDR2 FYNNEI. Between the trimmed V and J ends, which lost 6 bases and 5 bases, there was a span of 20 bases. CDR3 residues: CASRESTRRWNNEQFF. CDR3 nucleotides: TGTGCCAGCAGGGAATCGACTAGAAGGTGGAACAATGAGCAGTTCTTC. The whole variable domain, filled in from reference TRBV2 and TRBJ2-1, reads EPEVTQTPSHQVTQMGQEVILRCVPISNHLYFYWYRQILGQKVEFLVSFYNNEISEKSEIFDDQFSVERPDGSNFTLKIRSTKLEDSAMYFCASRESTRRWNNEQFFGPGTRLTVL.

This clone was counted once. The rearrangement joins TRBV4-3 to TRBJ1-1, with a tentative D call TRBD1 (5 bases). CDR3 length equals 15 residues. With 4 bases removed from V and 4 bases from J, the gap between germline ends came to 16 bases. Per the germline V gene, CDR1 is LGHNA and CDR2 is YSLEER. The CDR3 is CASSRGLLVSTEAFF. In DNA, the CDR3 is TGCGCCAGCAGCCGGGGGTTATTGGTCTCCACTGAAGCTTTCTTT.

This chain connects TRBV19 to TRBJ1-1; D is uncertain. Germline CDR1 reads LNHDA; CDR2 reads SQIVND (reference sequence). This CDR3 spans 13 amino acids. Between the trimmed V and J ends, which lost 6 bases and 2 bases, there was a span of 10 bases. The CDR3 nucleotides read TGTGCCAGTAGGTGGGCAACCAACACTGAAGCTTTCTTT. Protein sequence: CASRWATNTEAFF.

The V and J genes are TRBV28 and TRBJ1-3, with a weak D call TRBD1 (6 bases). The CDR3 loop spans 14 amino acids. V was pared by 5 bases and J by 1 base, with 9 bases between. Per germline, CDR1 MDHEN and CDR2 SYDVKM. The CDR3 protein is CASSDRYSGNTIYF. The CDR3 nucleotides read TGTGCCAGCAGTGACAGGTATTCTGGAAACACCATATATTTT.

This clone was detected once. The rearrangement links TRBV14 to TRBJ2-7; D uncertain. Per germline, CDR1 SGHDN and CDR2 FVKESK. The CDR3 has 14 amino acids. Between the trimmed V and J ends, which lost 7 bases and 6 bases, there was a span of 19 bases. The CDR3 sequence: CASTSRHQPGEQYF. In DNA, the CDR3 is TGTGCCAGCACGTCCCGTCACCAGCCGGGCGAGCAGTACTTC. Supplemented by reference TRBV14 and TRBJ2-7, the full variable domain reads EAGVTQFPSHSVIEKGQTVTLRCDPISGHDNLYWYRRVMGKEIKFLLHFVKESKQDESGMPNNRFLAERTGGTYSTLKVQPAELEDSGVYFCASTSRHQPGEQYFGPGTRLTVT.